These 20 T cell receptor beta chains share one sample of origin, sequenced in a study of T cells after yellow fever vaccination. TCRdb reprocessed the 5' RACE reads via MiXCR and lists one record per CDR3 protein. The table lists about 260,000 distinct CDR3 sequences, roughly 13% of them singletons. This specimen was CD4+ T cells sorted from PBMCs, taken 45 days after the yellow fever booster vaccination. These receptor sequences come from a man aged 30 to 39 who received the YFV17D yellow fever vaccine.

The V and J genes are TRBV7-2 and TRBJ2-5; unclear D gene. Germline CDR1 and CDR2: SGHTA and FQGNSA. Trimming stripped 2 bases from V and 2 bases from J, with 9 bases between. This CDR3 contains 14 residues. As DNA, the CDR3 is TGTGCCAGCAGCTTAAGTGCCGCTCAAGAGACCCAGTACTTC. As protein: CASSLSAAQETQYF.

V usage is TRBV4-3 and J usage is TRBJ1-6; 7 bases agree with TRBD1. Germline CDR1 and CDR2: LGHNA and YSLEER. The junction had 10 bases not matched to a gene; V was cut back by 0 bases and J by 8 bases. The CDR3 runs 17 residues. The CDR3 sequence: CASSQDPPGRGYSPLHF. CDR3 DNA: TGCGCCAGCAGCCAAGATCCTCCTGGCAGGGGGTATTCACCCCTCCACTTT.

V gene TRBV10-1 combines with J gene TRBJ2-3, with TRBD2 identical over 11 bases. Germline values: CDR1 WNHNN, CDR2 SYGVQD (reference sequence). This CDR3 comprises 15 residues. J was trimmed by 5 bases and V by 5 bases; bases with no gene match: 6. CDR3 sequence: CASSYGTSGLDTQYF. CDR3 in DNA: TGCGCCAGCAGTTACGGGACTAGCGGCTTAGATACGCAGTATTTT.

A few counts support this clonotype. This chain connects TRBV27 to TRBJ2-7; 7 bases are a match to TRBD1. Germline-derived CDR1 and CDR2 are MNHEY and SMNVEV (reference sequence). The CDR3 length is 13 residues. V was pared by 5 bases and J by 6 bases, with 7 bases of the junction left unmatched. CDR3 residues: CASSTLGTVEQYF. The CDR3 region has the DNA TGTGCCAGCAGTACCCTCGGGACAGTCGAGCAGTACTTC.

This clonotype has only a few counts. This chain connects TRBV20-1 to TRBJ2-1; TRBD2 agrees at 10 bases. CDR3 size: 13 residues. Germline V gene data show CDR1 as DFQATT and CDR2 as SNEGSKA (reference sequence). Trimming removed 6 bases from V and 7 bases from J; junction bases left unmatched: 6. In DNA, the CDR3 is TGCAGTGCCCTTCTAGCGGGAGTGAATGAGCAGTTCTTC. It codes for CSALLAGVNEQFF.

This clonotype has at least ten counts. The chain carries TRBV12-3 or TRBV12-4 and TRBJ2-3; D gene uncertain. The CDR3 totals 16 residues. Trimming removed 2 bases from V and 2 bases from J, with 14 bases in between. CDR3 in amino acids: CASSLFPVGNTDTQYF. The CDR3 DNA sequence: TGTGCCAGCAGTTTATTCCCAGTGGGGAACACAGATACGCAGTATTTT.

This rearrangement joins TRBV6-2 or TRBV6-3 to TRBJ2-3, with 11 nucleotides matching TRBD2. Germline CDR1 MNHEY, CDR2 SVGEGT. Trimming cost V 6 bases and J 7 bases; bases outside gene matches: 12. CDR3 size: 16 residues. In DNA form, the CDR3 reads TGTGCCAGCAGCCCTCCCGCTAGCGGGAGGACGAATACGCAGTATTTT. Residues: CASSPPASGRTNTQYF.

CDR3: CASREGLPGGVRDEQYF. CDR3 coding DNA: TGTGCCAGCAGGGAGGGGCTACCGGGAGGGGTTAGGGACGAGCAGTACTTC. The rearrangement uses TRBV4-2 and TRBJ2-7; 8 bases fit TRBD2. The CDR3 has 17 amino acids. Trimming took 6 bases from V and 5 from J; bases not matched to a gene: 18. CDR1 LGHNA and CDR2 YNFKEQ come from the germline V gene.

This clonotype was detected ten times or more. This chain links TRBV5-1 with TRBJ2-1, with D maybe TRBD1 (5 bases). V was clipped by 0 bases and J by 0 bases, with 10 bases between them. CDR1 SGHRS and CDR2 YFSETQ come from the germline V gene. The CDR3 covers 16 residues. CDR3 sequence (DNA): TGCGCCAGCAGCTTGGGGATTCAGGGCTCCTACAATGAGCAGTTCTTC. Translation gives CASSLGIQGSYNEQFF.

This clonotype was found many times. The V call is TRBV4-2, the J call TRBJ2-1, with D uncertain. The CDR3 length is 17 residues. The V gene's germline CDR1 is LGHNA and CDR2 YNFKEQ. Trimming shortened V by 0 bases and J by 0 bases, and 12 bases separated the two germline ends. CDR3 bases: TGTGCCAGCAGCCAAGATAGGCGGATTAGCTCCTACAATGAGCAGTTCTTC. Its protein product is CASSQDRRISSYNEQFF.

This clonotype was seen a handful of times. This chain connects TRBV27 to TRBJ2-2; weak D call: TRBD1 (5 bases). Germline V gives CDR1 MNHEY, CDR2 SMNVEV (reference sequence). The ends were cut back, 1 base at V and 4 bases at J, with 7 bases in the middle. This CDR3 has 14 residues. Here the CDR3 reads CASSLLGLTGELFF. The CDR3 DNA is TGTGCCAGCAGTTTATTGGGGCTCACCGGGGAGCTGTTTTTT.

This clonotype was seen only a few times. The chain has TRBV12-3 or TRBV12-4 and TRBJ2-3; 11 bases align to TRBD2. The CDR3 sequence is 15 residues long. J was trimmed by 8 bases and V by 6 bases; bases with no gene match: 10. CDR3 sequence: CASRAGTSGWGTQYF. CDR3 in DNA: TGTGCCAGCAGAGCCGGGACTAGCGGTTGGGGTACGCAGTATTTT.

Only a few counts were recorded for this clonotype. This rearrangement joins TRBV7-2 to TRBJ2-1; a possible D gene is TRBD2 (6 bases). Germline lookup yields CDR1 SGHTA and CDR2 FQGNSA. The V end was cut by 6 bases, the J end by 10 bases, with 22 bases between. The length of the CDR3 is 15 residues. The CDR3 nucleotides read TGTGCCAGCAGACCCGGAGGGGAAACTTACAGAGAGCAGTTCTTC. Its translation is CASRPGGETYREQFF.

This clonotype was counted between two and nine times. The chain combines TRBV11-2 with TRBJ2-6; unclear D gene. The CDR3 has 21 residues. Trimming stripped 5 bases from V and 0 bases from J, with 26 bases between. Germline CDR1 reads SGHAT; CDR2 reads FQNNGV. CDR3 amino acids: CASSTSQSIPAPLSGANVLTF. CDR3 nucleotides: TGTGCCAGCAGCACAAGTCAAAGCATCCCCGCCCCACTCTCTGGGGCCAACGTCCTGACTTTC.

In this sample, this clonotype turned up a few times. The rearrangement joins TRBV20-1 to TRBJ1-2, with D perhaps matching TRBD1 (6 bases). With 3 bases removed from V and 7 bases from J, the gap between germline ends came to 18 bases. CDR3 size: 14 residues. CDR1 and CDR2 from the germline V gene are DFQATT and SNEGSKA (reference sequence). CDR3 DNA sequence: TGCAGTGCTAGTGGTGCGGGGGCGGATAGTGGCTACACCTTC. It translates to CSASGAGADSGYTF.

This clonotype was seen many times. The chain is built from TRBV7-2 and TRBJ2-2; D is ambiguous. V lost 8 bases to trimming and J lost 1 base, with 2 bases between them. CDR1 is SGHTA and CDR2 is FQGNSA in the germline V gene. The CDR3 is 11 residues long. Here the CDR3 reads CASGNTGELFF. The CDR3 nucleotides read TGTGCCAGCGGGAACACCGGGGAGCTGTTTTTT. The full variable domain, in which reference TRBV7-2 and TRBJ2-2 provide the parts outside the CDR3, is GAGVSQSPSNKVTEKGKDVELRCDPISGHTALYWYRQSLGQGLEFLIYFQGNSAPDKSGLPSDRFSAERTGGSVSTLTIQRTQQEDSAVYLCASGNTGELFFGEGSRLTVL.

This clonotype showed up just a few times. V usage is TRBV3-1 and J usage is TRBJ1-1; D gene unclear. Germline V gene sequence: CDR1 LGHDT, CDR2 YNNKEL (reference sequence). CDR3 length: 12 amino acids. V was pared by 3 bases and J by 7 bases, with 9 bases between. CDR3 protein: CASSQREGEAFF. CDR3 nucleotide sequence: TGTGCCAGCAGCCAGCGGGAGGGTGAAGCTTTCTTT.

The table lists this clonotype with a few counts. The chain links TRBV7-2 to TRBJ2-1; TRBD2 might be the D (6 bases). The V gene lost 5 bases and the J gene lost 7 bases, with 18 bases spanning the gap. Germline V gene sequence: CDR1 SGHTA, CDR2 FQGNSA. The CDR3 is 15 residues long. CDR3 nucleotide sequence: TGTGCCAGCAGCCCGATTTGGGGGGTTGGGAATGAGCAGTTCTTC. Its translation is CASSPIWGVGNEQFF.

This clonotype was observed a handful of times. The chain couples TRBV7-2 to TRBJ2-1; 9 nucleotides align to TRBD2. Germline CDR1 and CDR2: SGHTA and FQGNSA. Germline trimming cut 5 bases from V and 9 bases from J; bases unmatched to any gene: 5. The CDR3 contains 13 residues. The chain's CDR3 is CASSKGLAGEQFF. The CDR3 DNA follows: TGTGCCAGCAGCAAGGGACTAGCTGGTGAGCAGTTCTTC.

This chain links TRBV20-1 with TRBJ1-2; D gene unclear. Looked up from germline, CDR1 is DFQATT and CDR2 is SNEGSKA (reference sequence). The V and J ends lost 3 bases and 4 bases respectively, with 9 bases between them. The CDR3 has 12 amino acids. The CDR3 region is CSASPSGYGYTF. For the CDR3, the DNA is TGCAGTGCTAGTCCAAGCGGCTATGGCTACACCTTC.